These T cell receptor beta chains were read from a single sample in a study of shared clonotypes between healthy human individuals. The data were produced by immunoSEQ multiplex PCR, yet TCRdb's version contains in-frame clones alone and is incomplete. The sample records about 2.5 million clones, around 92% being singletons. The specimen was naive CD4+ T cells from PBMCs. All receptors derive from a young man in good health. Some clones in this sample may be carry-over from other donors' samples. Both conserved end residues are part of each CDR3. The D gene is left open where the match is weak. Some rows have no size entry. The others give once, few or many, or a class for an expanded clone.

size	length	D	V	J	CDR3	DNA
.	18	TRBD2	TRBV5-1	TRBJ2-2	CASSLVRLAETNTGELFF	TGCGCCAGCAGCTTGGTTAGGCTAGCGGAGACTAACACCGGGGAGCTGTTTTTT
.	17	.	TRBV5-1	TRBJ2-1	CASSLARGESSYNEQFF	TGCGCCAGCAGCTTGGCGAGGGGAGAGAGCTCCTACAATGAGCAGTTCTTC
.	15	TRBD1	TRBV28	TRBJ1-1	CASSGQGLWNTEAFF	TGTGCCAGCAGCGGACAGGGACTATGGAACACTGAAGCTTTCTTT
.	13	.	TRBV30	TRBJ1-5	CAWSVTGNQPQHF	TGTGCCTGGAGTGTAACAGGCAATCAGCCCCAGCATTTT
once	13	.	TRBV6-1	TRBJ1-2	CASRQGRRYGYTF	TGTGCCAGCAGACAGGGCAGGCGCTATGGCTACACCTTC
.	18	.	TRBV27	TRBJ2-5	CASRPRGWINGSRETQYF	TGTGCCAGCAGGCCCCGTGGGTGGATAAATGGCAGCCGAGAGACCCAGTACTTC
.	13	.	TRBV5-1	TRBJ1-1	CASSLAIIGEAFF	TGCGCCAGCAGCTTGGCCATTATAGGTGAAGCTTTCTTT
.	16	TRBD2	TRBV5-6	TRBJ2-1	CASSLKGTSSYNEQFF	TGTGCCAGCAGCTTGAAGGGGACTAGCTCCTACAATGAGCAGTTCTTC
once	13	.	TRBV5-1	TRBJ2-5	CASSLDPRLAQYF	TGCGCCAGCAGCTTGGATCCCCGGTTGGCCCAGTACTTC
.	18	TRBD2	TRBV5-1	TRBJ2-3	CASSGWTSGKSGTDTQYF	TGCGCCAGCTCCGGATGGACTAGCGGGAAGAGTGGCACAGATACGCAGTATTTT
.	13	.	TRBV2	TRBJ1-5	CASTGSLRVTQHF	TGTGCCAGCACGGGGAGCCTGAGGGTAACCCAGCATTTT
.	13	.	TRBV7-3	TRBJ1-5	CASSLGRDQPQHF	TGTGCCAGCAGCTTAGGTAGGGATCAGCCCCAGCATTTT
.	14	TRBD1	TRBV28	TRBJ1-2	CASSLRQGGYGYTF	TGTGCCAGCAGTTTAAGACAGGGAGGTTATGGCTACACCTTC
.	15	TRBD1	TRBV7-8	TRBJ1-5	CASSRGTVQNQPQHF	TGTGCCAGCAGCCGAGGGACAGTCCAGAATCAGCCCCAGCATTTT
.	14	.	TRBV5-1	TRBJ1-2	CASSLGLGARGYTF	TGCGCCAGCAGCTTGGGGCTGGGGGCGCGCGGCTACACCTTC
.	14	.	TRBV21-1	TRBJ2-3	CASSKRIHPDTQYF	TGTGCCAGCAGCAAAAGGATACACCCAGATACGCAGTATTTT